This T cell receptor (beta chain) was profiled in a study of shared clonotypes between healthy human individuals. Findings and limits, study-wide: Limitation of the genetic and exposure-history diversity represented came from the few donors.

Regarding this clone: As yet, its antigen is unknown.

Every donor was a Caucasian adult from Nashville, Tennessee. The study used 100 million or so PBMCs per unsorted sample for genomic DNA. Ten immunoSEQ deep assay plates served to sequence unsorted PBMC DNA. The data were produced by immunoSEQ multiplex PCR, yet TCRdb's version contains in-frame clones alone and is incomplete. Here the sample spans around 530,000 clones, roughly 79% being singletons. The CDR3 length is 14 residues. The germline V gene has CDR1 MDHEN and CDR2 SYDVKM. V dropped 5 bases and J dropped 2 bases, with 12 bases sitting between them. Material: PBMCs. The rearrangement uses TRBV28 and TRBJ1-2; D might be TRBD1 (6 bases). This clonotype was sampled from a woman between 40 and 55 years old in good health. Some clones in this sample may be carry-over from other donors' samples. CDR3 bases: TGTGCCAGCAGTATCACAGGGAGGAACTATGGCTACACCTTC. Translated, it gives CASSITGRNYGYTF.